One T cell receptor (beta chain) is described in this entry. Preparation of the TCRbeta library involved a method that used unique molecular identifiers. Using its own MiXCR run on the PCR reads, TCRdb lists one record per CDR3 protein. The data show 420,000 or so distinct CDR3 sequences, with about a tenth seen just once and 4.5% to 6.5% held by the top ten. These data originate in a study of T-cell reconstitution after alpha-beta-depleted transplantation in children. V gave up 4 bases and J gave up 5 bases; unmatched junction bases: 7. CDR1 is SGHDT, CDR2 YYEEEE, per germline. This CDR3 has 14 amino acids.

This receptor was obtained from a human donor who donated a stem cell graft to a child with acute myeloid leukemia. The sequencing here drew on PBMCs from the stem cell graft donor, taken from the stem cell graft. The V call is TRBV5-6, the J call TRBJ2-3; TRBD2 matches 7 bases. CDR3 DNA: TGTGCCAGCAGCCTGCTGGGGAGGGAAGATACGCAGTATTTT. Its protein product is CASSLLGREDTQYF.